This T cell receptor (beta chain) is drawn from a study of blood T cell repertoires in COVID-19. Turning to the study itself: Sources were T cells, B-cell-depleted T cells, or PBMCs; the material itself was cDNA or gDNA.

Using immunoSEQ multiplex PCR, the repertoire was profiled, and TCRdb retains in-frame clones only, with some absent. The sample consists of about 330,000 clones, 80% to 90% of them appearing once. Trimming took 0 bases from V and 2 from J, leaving 11 bases between them. Germline values: CDR1 GTSNPN, CDR2 SVGIG (reference sequence). CDR3 length: 14 amino acids. The gene calls are TRBV30 and TRBJ2-7; D is undetermined. The TCR comes from a man in his thirties or forties who had recovered from COVID-19. What was sequenced was PBMCs or T cells enriched from blood (not recorded which). The CDR3 here is CAWSVGGVAYEQYF. CDR3 nucleotides: TGTGCCTGGAGTGTAGGCGGAGTTGCCTACGAGCAGTACTTC.